This passage covers 26 T cell receptor beta chains from one sample sequenced in a study of technical replicates of blood from a handful of donors. Method: immunoSEQ multiplex PCR; TCRdb's copy keeps in-frame clones and lacks some. The data contain roughly 14,000 clones, just over 85% of them singletons. Source material: PBMCs. These receptors all stem from a human donor in good health.

The CDR3 spells CASSERSYEQYF. CDR3 bases: TGTGCCAGCAGTGAACGGTCCTACGAGCAGTACTTC. The V and J genes are TRBV6-1 and TRBJ2-7; the D is unclear. V lost 2 bases, J lost 1 base, and 3 bases lay in between. The CDR3 is 12 residues long. Per germline, CDR1 MNHNS and CDR2 SASEGT.

V is TRBV30 and J is TRBJ2-5, with 11 bases matching TRBD1. Germline V gene data show CDR1 as GTSNPN and CDR2 as SVGIG (reference sequence). J gave up 4 bases and V 5 bases, and 9 bases lay outside the gene matches. This CDR3 region has 15 residues. As DNA, the CDR3 is TGTGCCTGGGCCCCCCCGGGACAGGGGGGAGAGACCCAGTACTTC. Amino acid sequence: CAWAPPGQGGETQYF.

The chain employs TRBV6-6 and TRBJ2-7, with a possible D match to TRBD2 (5 bases). Germline V gene sequence: CDR1 MNHNY, CDR2 SVGAGI (reference sequence). V lost 2 bases to trimming and J lost 9 bases, with 20 bases between them. The CDR3 length is 15 residues. The CDR3 region is CASSYVLGGSGGQYF. The CDR3 DNA sequence: TGTGCCAGCAGTTACGTACTAGGCGGATCCGGTGGGCAGTACTTC.

The V call is TRBV2, the J call TRBJ2-2, with 7 bases lining up with TRBD2. Germline V CDR1 and CDR2: SNHLY, FYNNEI. With 7 bases clipped from V and 5 bases from J, the junction kept 4 bases outside the gene matches. The CDR3 consists of 13 residues. CDR3 loop: CASKSLATGELFF. DNA of the CDR3: TGTGCCAGCAAGTCACTAGCGACCGGGGAGCTGTTTTTT.

This sequence joins TRBV10-3 and TRBJ1-2; TRBD1 matches at 8 bases. Germline-derived CDR1 and CDR2 are ENHRY and SYGVKD. Trimming at V came to 3 bases and at J to 4 bases, leaving 4 bases not matched to a gene. The CDR3 consists of 14 residues. In DNA form, the CDR3 reads TGTGCCATCAGTGATGGACAGGGAGGCTATGGCTACACCTTC. Amino acids: CAISDGQGGYGYTF.

V is TRBV11-2 and J is TRBJ2-7; D call uncertain. Germline V CDR1 and CDR2: SGHAT, FQNNGV. V was trimmed by 1 base and J by 6 bases, leaving 7 bases between them. This CDR3 has 12 residues. The CDR3 DNA reads as TGTGCCAGCAGCTTAGGCGGCCCCGAGCAGTACTTC. Amino acid sequence: CASSLGGPEQYF.

The V gene is TRBV6-1, the J gene TRBJ2-6, with D unclear. Germline V lookup: CDR1 MNHNS, CDR2 SASEGT. Trimming shortened V by 7 bases and J by 0 bases, and 7 bases separated the two germline ends. The CDR3 totals 14 residues. CDR3 in amino acids: CASTLGSGANVLTF. The DNA of the CDR3 is TGTGCCAGCACCCTCGGCTCTGGGGCCAACGTCCTGACTTTC.

V gene TRBV7-7 combines with J gene TRBJ2-1, with 10 bases fitting TRBD2. This CDR3 contains 17 residues. Trimming cost V 1 base and J 8 bases; bases outside gene matches: 11. CDR1 is SSHAT and CDR2 is FNYEAQ in the germline V gene (reference sequence). CDR3 amino acids: CASSLGVGSSGSHEQFF. CDR3 nucleotides: TGTGCCAGCAGCTTAGGGGTTGGGTCTAGCGGGAGCCATGAGCAGTTCTTC.

The chain couples TRBV7-2 to TRBJ2-1, with D possibly matching TRBD2 (5 bases). Germline lookup yields CDR1 SGHTA and CDR2 FQGNSA. V lost 5 bases and J lost 9, with 14 bases in between. The CDR3 spans 13 residues. The CDR3 spells CASSLGEGAEQFF. The CDR3, as DNA: TGTGCCAGCAGCCTTGGTGAGGGTGCTGAGCAGTTCTTC.

This clone has only one observation. The chain has TRBV5-1 and TRBJ2-6; 8 bases line up with TRBD2. J was trimmed by 2 bases and V by 1 base; bases with no gene match: 14. The germline V gene has CDR1 SGHRS and CDR2 YFSETQ. The CDR3 length is 20 residues. The CDR3 here is CASSLRVVGGGPTGANVLTF. The DNA for the CDR3 is TGCGCCAGCAGCTTGAGGGTGGTCGGGGGGGGTCCCACTGGGGCCAACGTCCTGACTTTC.

J is TRBJ2-4 and V is TRBV28, with D hard to call. The germline CDR1 and CDR2 sequences are MDHEN and SYDVKM. This CDR3 is built from 14 residues. Trimming removed 3 bases from V and 3 bases from J, with 9 bases in between. In DNA, the CDR3 is TGTGCCAGCAGTTTCGATCCTAGCAAAAACATTCAGTACTTC. Translated: CASSFDPSKNIQYF.

This clone is classed as medium-sized. V and J are TRBV6-1 and TRBJ2-7; 7 nucleotides agree with TRBD2. CDR3 length: 14 amino acids. Trimming took 1 base from V and 3 from J; bases not matched to a gene: 3. The germline V gene encodes CDR1 MNHNS and CDR2 SASEGT. CDR3 DNA sequence: TGTGCCAGCAGTGAAGAAACTAGCGTCTACGAGCAGTACTTC. It is translated as CASSEETSVYEQYF.

The chain is built from TRBV6-1 and TRBJ2-7; TRBD2 aligns across 11 bases. This CDR3 has 13 amino acids. The trim removed 11 bases at V and 5 bases at J, leaving 8 bases unmatched. Germline values: CDR1 MNHNS, CDR2 SASEGT. CDR3 amino acids: CAGRTSGRDEQYF. Here the CDR3 DNA reads TGTGCCGGCCGGACTAGCGGGCGTGACGAGCAGTACTTC.

This clone has just a few counts. The chain uses TRBV5-1 and TRBJ1-1; 9 bases map to TRBD1. The CDR3 has 13 residues. Unmatched junction bases numbered 3, after V lost 4 bases and J lost 5 bases. Germline values: CDR1 SGHRS, CDR2 YFSETQ. The CDR3, as DNA: TGCGCCAGCAGCCCACAGGGGGCAACTGAAGCTTTCTTT. It is translated as CASSPQGATEAFF.

The CDR3: CASSLTGVYEQYF. The CDR3 nucleotides read TGTGCCAGCAGTTTAACGGGAGTCTACGAGCAGTACTTC. The chain carries TRBV27 and TRBJ2-7; D might be TRBD2 (6 bases). The CDR3 totals 13 residues. The germline V gene encodes CDR1 MNHEY and CDR2 SMNVEV (reference sequence). Between the trimmed V and J ends, which lost 2 bases and 3 bases, there was a span of 8 bases.

The V gene is TRBV28, the J gene TRBJ1-1; maybe TRBD1 (6 bases). V lost 6 bases, J lost 5 bases, and 16 bases lay in between. Germline V lookup: CDR1 MDHEN, CDR2 SYDVKM. The CDR3 has 14 residues. The CDR3: CASSPSTGSTEAFF. DNA of the CDR3: TGTGCCAGCAGCCCCTCTACAGGGAGTACTGAAGCTTTCTTT.

In this sample, this clone turned up once. The chain combines TRBV28 with TRBJ1-5, with 8 bases matching TRBD1. Germline V CDR1 and CDR2: MDHEN, SYDVKM. J was trimmed by 2 bases and V by 8 bases; bases with no gene match: 11. The CDR3 loop spans 16 amino acids. This CDR3 is CASLKPTGVGNQPQHF. CDR3 sequence (DNA): TGTGCCAGCCTAAAACCGACAGGGGTTGGCAATCAGCCCCAGCATTTT.

CDR3 coding DNA: TGTGCCAGCAGTGACCCCCAGGGGGGTGAGTCGGGCCTATCCTACAATGAGCAGTTCTTC. Its protein is CASSDPQGGESGLSYNEQFF. This chain uses TRBV2 with TRBJ2-1, with a possible D match to TRBD1 (7 bases). Germline CDR1 reads SNHLY; CDR2 reads FYNNEI. V lost 3 bases and J 1 base, leaving 25 bases between the germline ends. CDR3 size: 20 residues.

The gene calls are TRBV11-2 and TRBJ1-5; perhaps TRBD1 as D (5 bases). Germline-derived CDR1 and CDR2 are SGHAT and FQNNGV. CDR3 length equals 17 residues. The V end lost 8 bases, the J end lost 3 bases, and 23 bases lay between the germline ends. DNA of the CDR3: TGTGCCAGCGCCTCTGGAGGGGTCCTGGAAAACAATCAGCCCCAGCATTTT. As protein: CASASGGVLENNQPQHF.

J is TRBJ2-3 and V is TRBV7-9; 7 bases agree with TRBD1. CDR1 is SEHNR and CDR2 is FQNEAQ in the germline V gene (reference sequence). The CDR3 loop spans 15 amino acids. The V and J ends lost 4 bases and 0 bases, in that order; junction bases with no gene match: 4. The CDR3 DNA is TGTGCCAGCAGCTCTGACAGGGCTAGCACAGATACGCAGTATTTT. This translates into CASSSDRASTDTQYF.

The chain recombines TRBV18 with TRBJ1-5; D is perhaps TRBD1 (6 bases). CDR1 KGHSH and CDR2 LQKENI come from the germline V gene. The CDR3 is 15 residues long. Trimming stripped 4 bases from V and 1 base from J, with 11 bases between. The CDR3 loop reads CASSLGQRSNQPQHF. The CDR3 nucleotides are TGTGCCAGCTCACTCGGACAGAGAAGCAATCAGCCCCAGCATTTT.

The chain recombines TRBV30 with TRBJ1-1; no clear D. Per germline, CDR1 GTSNPN and CDR2 SVGIG (reference sequence). Trimming removed 0 bases from V and 1 base from J, with 6 bases in between. The CDR3 is 13 residues long. CDR3 nucleotides: TGTGCCTGGAGTGTACAGAAGAACACTGAAGCTTTCTTT. Encoded protein: CAWSVQKNTEAFF.

This rearrangement joins TRBV7-9 to TRBJ2-7, with unresolved D. The CDR3 sequence is 13 residues long. Trimming left V 1 base short and J 6 bases short, with 10 bases between. Per germline, CDR1 SEHNR and CDR2 FQNEAQ (reference sequence). The CDR3 region is CASSLDRSGEQYF. CDR3 nucleotides: TGTGCCAGCAGCTTAGATCGGTCGGGCGAGCAGTACTTC.

V is TRBV7-9 and J is TRBJ2-6, with D tentatively TRBD1 (6 bases). The germline CDR1 and CDR2 sequences are SEHNR and FQNEAQ (reference sequence). This CDR3 has 14 amino acids. Trimming cost V 9 bases and J 1 base, with 10 bases left between them. The CDR3 bases are TGTGCCAGACCAGGGGTTTCTGGGGCCAACGTCCTGACTTTC. Protein product: CARPGVSGANVLTF.

The CDR3 region has the DNA TGTGCCAGCAGCGTAGCGGGGTCTAACTATGGCTACACCTTC. It yields the protein CASSVAGSNYGYTF. The chain uses TRBV9 and TRBJ1-2; D is uncertain. The CDR3 covers 14 residues. V lost 0 bases and J lost 0, with 6 bases in between. The germline V gene has CDR1 SGDLS and CDR2 YYNGEE.

The V and J genes are TRBV9 and TRBJ2-7; perhaps TRBD2 as D (5 bases). CDR3 length equals 14 residues. Germline V gene sequence: CDR1 SGDLS, CDR2 YYNGEE. The ends were cut back, 4 bases at V and 1 base at J, with 12 bases in the middle. CDR3: CASSPRGYSYEQYF. CDR3 DNA sequence: TGTGCCAGCAGCCCCAGAGGGTATTCCTACGAGCAGTACTTC. The full variable domain, completed using reference TRBV9 and TRBJ2-7, is DSGVTQTPKHLITATGQRVTLRCSPRSGDLSVYWYQQSLDQGLQFLIQYYNGEERAKGNILERFSAQQFPDLHSELNLSSLELGDSALYFCASSPRGYSYEQYFGPGTRLTVT.